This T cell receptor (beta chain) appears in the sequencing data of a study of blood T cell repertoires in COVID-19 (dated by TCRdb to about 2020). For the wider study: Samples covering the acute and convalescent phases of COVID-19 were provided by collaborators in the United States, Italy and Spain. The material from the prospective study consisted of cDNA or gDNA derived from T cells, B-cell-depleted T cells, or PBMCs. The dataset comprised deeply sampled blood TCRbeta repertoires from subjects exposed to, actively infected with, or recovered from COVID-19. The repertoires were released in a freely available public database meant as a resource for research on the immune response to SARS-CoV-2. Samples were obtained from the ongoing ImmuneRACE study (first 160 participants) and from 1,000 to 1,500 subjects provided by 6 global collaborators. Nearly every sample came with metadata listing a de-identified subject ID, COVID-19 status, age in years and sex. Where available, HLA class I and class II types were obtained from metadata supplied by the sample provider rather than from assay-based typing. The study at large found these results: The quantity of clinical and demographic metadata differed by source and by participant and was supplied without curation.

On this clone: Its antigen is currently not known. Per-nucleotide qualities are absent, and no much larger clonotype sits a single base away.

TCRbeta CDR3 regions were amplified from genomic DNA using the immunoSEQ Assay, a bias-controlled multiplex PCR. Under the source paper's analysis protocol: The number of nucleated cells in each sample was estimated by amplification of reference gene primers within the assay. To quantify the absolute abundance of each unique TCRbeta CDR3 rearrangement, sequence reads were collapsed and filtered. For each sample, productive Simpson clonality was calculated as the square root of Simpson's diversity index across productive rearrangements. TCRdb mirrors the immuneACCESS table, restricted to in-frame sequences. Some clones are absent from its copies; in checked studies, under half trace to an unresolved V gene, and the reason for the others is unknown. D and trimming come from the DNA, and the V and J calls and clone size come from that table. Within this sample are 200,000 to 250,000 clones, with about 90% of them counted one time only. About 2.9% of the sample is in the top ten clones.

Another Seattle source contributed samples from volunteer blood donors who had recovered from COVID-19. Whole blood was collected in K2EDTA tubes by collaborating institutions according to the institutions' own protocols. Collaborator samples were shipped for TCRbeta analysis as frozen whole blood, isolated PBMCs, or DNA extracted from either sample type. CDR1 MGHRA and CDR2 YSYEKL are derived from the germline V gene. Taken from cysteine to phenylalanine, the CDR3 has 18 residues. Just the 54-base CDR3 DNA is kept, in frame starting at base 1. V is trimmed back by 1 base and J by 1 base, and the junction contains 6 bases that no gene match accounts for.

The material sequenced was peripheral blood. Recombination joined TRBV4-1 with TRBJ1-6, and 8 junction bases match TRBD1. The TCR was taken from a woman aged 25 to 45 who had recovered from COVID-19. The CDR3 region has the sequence CASSQAAGGESYNSPLHF. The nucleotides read TGCGCCAGCAGCCAAGCAGCAGGGGGCGAATCCTATAATTCACCCCTCCACTTT.